This T cell receptor (beta chain) is from a study of blood T cell repertoires in COVID-19. Study as a whole: PBMCs, B-cell-depleted T cells, or T cells were the source of the cDNA or gDNA that made up the material.

As originally analysed: Amplification of reference gene primers was used by the study to estimate nucleated cell counts. Measured with immunoSEQ multiplex PCR; TCRdb has only the in-frame clones, and not every one. The V and J calls and clone size were taken over from that table, and D and trimming were inferred from the DNA. The table lists 150,000 or so clones, roughly 93% of them singletons. Material for sequencing was peripheral blood. The receptor comes from a man aged 18-30 years with acute or convalescent COVID-19.

Written as DNA, the CDR3 is TGTGCCAGCAGCCAACAAGACAGAGAAAAACTGTTTTTT. The encoded protein is CASSQQDREKLFF. The chain carries TRBV16 and TRBJ1-4, with D maybe TRBD1 (5 bases). This CDR3 has 13 amino acids. Looked up from germline, CDR1 is KGHSY and CDR2 is FQNENV. Trimming took 2 bases from V and 8 from J, leaving 9 bases between them.